The sequence of this TCR beta chain was determined in a study of cytomegalovirus exposure and HLA in healthy donors. Study overall: In an earlier analysis, around 100 million unique TCR beta sequences were found from some 180 million T cells. Study-wide results and caveats: Later analysis revealed greater clonal expansion in HLA-associated TCR beta chains than in equally common others. Most subjects had HLA-A and HLA-B alleles reportedly predicted accurately by TCR beta sequences. The classifier reportedly diagnosed cytomegalovirus status with high sensitivity and specificity.

PCR involved 60 Vbeta and 13 Jbeta primers. Clones were read by immunoSEQ multiplex PCR, and TCRdb kept only the in-frame ones, dropping some. The profile covers roughly 190,000 clones, with 70% to 80% appearing a single time and roughly 1.4% taken by the ten largest. With respect to this clone: Its antigen is currently unknown.

The CDR3 runs to 15 residues. The germline V gene has CDR1 LNHDA and CDR2 SQIVND (reference sequence). Trimming removed 5 bases from V and 7 bases from J, with 20 bases in between. The specimen sequenced was PBMCs. V usage is TRBV19 and J usage is TRBJ2-5; tentatively, D is TRBD1 (7 bases). This clonotype was sampled from a woman between 50 and 59 years old in good health and CMV-seronegative. Written as DNA, the CDR3 is TGTGCCAGTAGTCTCCCAGGGGGGCCACCAGGGACCCAGTACTTC. As protein: CASSLPGGPPGTQYF.